This T cell receptor beta chain was identified in a study of CD8 T cells in Susac syndrome. Sequencing of TCR beta was carried out in blood CD8+ and CD4+ T cells. Study outcomes and limitations: Where Susac syndrome CD4+ T cell repertoires were concerned, no clonal expansion was evident.

This clonotype was picked up one time. The antigen is not known. An input of roughly 0.45 to 1 ug of RNA was subjected to reverse transcription using random hexamers. Amplification of TCR beta CDR3 was carried out by immunoSEQ multiplex PCR, which covered 54 Vbeta and 13 Jbeta segments. TCRdb recomputed calls from the immunoSEQ multiplex PCR reads with MiXCR, one row per CDR3 protein. The table has 130,000 or so distinct CDR3 sequences, 96% seen once. This receptor was taken from a human donor with Susac syndrome. The sample comprised CD4+ T cells from PBMCs.

CDR3 nucleotides: TGTGCCAGCAGTCCTACGGCAGGGAACTATGGCTACACCTTC. It is translated as CASSPTAGNYGYTF. The V and J genes are TRBV12-3 or TRBV12-4 and TRBJ1-2; D might be TRBD1 (5 bases). Deletions cut 5 bases from V and 2 bases from J, with 12 bases between. The CDR3 is made up of 14 amino acids.